A selection of T cell receptor beta chains follows, all from one sample in a study of lung T cells in sarcoidosis with Löfgren's syndrome. TCRdb re-derived calls from the reads in MiXCR, one entry per CDR3 protein. The repertoire holds tens of thousands of distinct CDR3 sequences, with 21% as singletons. Specimen: CD4+ T cells from PBMCs. All receptors come from a human donor with sarcoidosis (Löfgren's syndrome or another form), or a control subject (not recorded which). Both conserved end residues are part of each CDR3. A D gene is named only where the DNA matches it firmly. Expanded clones get a size class; other rows say once, few or many, or leave the size out.

CDR3 protein,CDR3 DNA,J gene,CDR3 length,V gene,clone size,D gene
CASSYVLAGRMEQYF,TGTGCCAGCAGTTACGTGCTAGCGGGAAGAATGGAGCAGTACTTC,TRBJ2-7,15,TRBV6-2/TRBV6-3,many,TRBD2
CSVLGNTYEQYF,TGCAGCGTGCTGGGCAATACCTACGAGCAGTACTTC,TRBJ2-7,12,TRBV29-1,few,NA
CASTYRATGGEKLFF,TGTGCCAGCACCTATCGGGCCACAGGGGGTGAAAAACTGTTTTTT,TRBJ1-4,15,TRBV12-3/TRBV12-4,few,TRBD1
CASRSWGPYEQYF,TGTGCCAGCAGAAGTTGGGGGCCCTACGAGCAGTACTTC,TRBJ2-7,13,TRBV27,many,NA
CASSQRNRETDTQYF,TGTGCCAGCAGCCAGAGGAACAGGGAGACAGATACGCAGTATTTT,TRBJ2-3,15,TRBV3-1,NA,NA
CASTEGWGANQETQYF,TGTGCCAGCACAGAGGGGTGGGGGGCCAACCAAGAGACCCAGTACTTC,TRBJ2-5,16,TRBV6-2/TRBV6-3,many,NA
CASSSDREPYGYTF,TGTGCCAGCAGCTCAGACAGGGAACCCTATGGCTACACCTTC,TRBJ1-2,14,TRBV7-9,many,TRBD1
CASSLDQVPYYEQYF,TGTGCCAGCAGCTTAGATCAGGTACCGTACTACGAGCAGTACTTC,TRBJ2-7,15,TRBV11-2,few,NA
CSALKGTGGRQETQYF,TGCAGTGCCCTCAAGGGGACGGGGGGAAGACAAGAGACCCAGTACTTC,TRBJ2-5,16,TRBV20-1,many,TRBD2
CASSILAGGGEQFF,TGTGCCAGCAGCATACTAGCGGGAGGGGGTGAGCAGTTCTTC,TRBJ2-1,14,TRBV3-1,few,TRBD2
CASRVTSGRALDTQYF,TGTGCCAGCAGGGTGACTAGCGGGAGGGCCCTGGATACGCAGTATTTT,TRBJ2-3,16,TRBV5-4,few,TRBD2
CSVGQSYEQYF,TGCAGCGTGGGACAGTCCTACGAGCAGTACTTC,TRBJ2-7,11,TRBV29-1,few,TRBD1
CASKKVNLDTQYF,TGTGCCAGCAAGAAAGTGAATCTGGATACGCAGTATTTT,TRBJ2-3,13,TRBV28,many,NA
CASSLEGERRYNEQFF,TGTGCCAGCAGCTTAGAGGGAGAGCGGAGATACAATGAGCAGTTCTTC,TRBJ2-1,16,TRBV7-9,many,NA
CAGGYKTGGPTEAFF,TGTGCCGGCGGCTATAAAACAGGGGGACCTACTGAAGCTTTCTTT,TRBJ1-1,15,TRBV6-1,NA,TRBD1
CASSLVSVLTDTQYF,TGTGCCAGCAGCTTAGTCAGCGTTCTCACAGATACGCAGTATTTT,TRBJ2-3,15,TRBV7-2,many,NA
CASSSGASFAYNEQFF,TGTGCCAGCAGTTCAGGGGCTAGCTTCGCCTACAATGAGCAGTTCTTC,TRBJ2-1,16,TRBV27,many,NA
CASSLDSDQPRHF,TGTGCCAGCAGCTTAGATTCGGATCAGCCCCGGCATTTT,TRBJ1-5,13,TRBV11-2,NA,NA